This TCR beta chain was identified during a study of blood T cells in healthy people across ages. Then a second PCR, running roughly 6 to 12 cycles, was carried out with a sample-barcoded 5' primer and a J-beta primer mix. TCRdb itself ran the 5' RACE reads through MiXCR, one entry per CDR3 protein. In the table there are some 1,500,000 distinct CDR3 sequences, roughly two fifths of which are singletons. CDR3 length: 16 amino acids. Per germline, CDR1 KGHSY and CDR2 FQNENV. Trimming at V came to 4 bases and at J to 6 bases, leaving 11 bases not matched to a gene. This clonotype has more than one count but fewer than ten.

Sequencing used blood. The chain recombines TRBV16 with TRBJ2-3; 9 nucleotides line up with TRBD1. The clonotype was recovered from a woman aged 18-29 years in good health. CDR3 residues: CASSRVRDRAVDTQYF. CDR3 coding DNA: TGTGCCAGCAGCCGGGTTCGGGACAGGGCGGTCGATACGCAGTATTTT. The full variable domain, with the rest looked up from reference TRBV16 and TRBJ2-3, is GEEVAQTPKHLVRGEGQKAKLYCAPIKGHSYVFWYQQVLKNEFKFLISFQNENVFDETGMPKERFSAKCLPNSPCSLEIQATKLEDSAVYFCASSRVRDRAVDTQYFGPGTRLTVL.